What follows are 25 T cell receptor beta chains derived from one specimen sequenced in a study of blood T cell repertoires in COVID-19. TCRdb keeps only in-frame clones here, not all; method: immunoSEQ multiplex PCR. The sample includes just over 650,000 clones, more than 80% of them seen just once. The sequenced sample was peripheral blood. The receptor source for this set is a woman under 30 with acute or convalescent COVID-19.

This chain uses TRBV9 with TRBJ2-7; tentatively, D is TRBD1 (6 bases). Trimming took 2 bases from V and 7 from J, leaving 19 bases between them. The CDR3 is 15 residues long. CDR1 is SGDLS and CDR2 is YYNGEE in the germline V gene. CDR3 nucleotide sequence: TGTGCCAGCAGCGTGACGGGACATGGCGTGTGGGAGCAGTACTTC. Translated: CASSVTGHGVWEQYF. Full variable domain (rest looked up from reference TRBV9 and TRBJ2-7): DSGVTQTPKHLITATGQRVTLRCSPRSGDLSVYWYQQSLDQGLQFLIQYYNGEERAKGNILERFSAQQFPDLHSELNLSSLELGDSALYFCASSVTGHGVWEQYFGPGTRLTVT.

The rearrangement uses TRBV6-2 or TRBV6-3 and TRBJ2-1; D is unresolved. Trimming pared 1 base from V and 7 bases from J, leaving 5 bases between. The CDR3 consists of 12 residues. The germline V gene encodes CDR1 MNHEY and CDR2 SVGEGT. The CDR3 here is CASSYLANEQFF. The CDR3 coding sequence is TGTGCCAGCAGTTACTTGGCAAATGAGCAGTTCTTC.

The V gene is TRBV5-5, the J gene TRBJ2-2; a weak D match, TRBD1 (6 bases). V was pared by 6 bases and J by 2 bases, with 20 bases between. CDR3 size: 17 residues. CDR1 and CDR2 from the germline V gene are SGHKS and YYEKEE (reference sequence). The CDR3 protein is CASTFRSPGVNTGELFF. The DNA of the CDR3 is TGTGCCAGCACCTTCCGGTCCCCAGGGGTTAACACCGGGGAGCTGTTTTTT.

The rearrangement uses TRBV3-1 (or the pseudogene TRBV3-2) and TRBJ2-7; 9 bases are a match to TRBD2. CDR3 size: 18 residues. V lost 2 bases, J lost 2 bases, and 13 bases stayed unmatched. Germline V lookup: CDR1 LGHDT, CDR2 YNNKEL (reference sequence). The CDR3 region has the DNA TGTGCCAGCAGCCAACACCGATCCAGCGGGGGGAATACCTACGAGCAGTACTTC. Encoded protein: CASSQHRSSGGNTYEQYF.

The rearrangement joins TRBV7-6 to TRBJ2-7, with D maybe TRBD1 (6 bases). This CDR3 has 12 amino acids. The V end lost 5 bases, the J end lost 6 bases, and 11 bases lay between the germline ends. Looked up from germline, CDR1 is SGHVS and CDR2 is FNYEAQ. In nucleotides, the CDR3 is TGTGCCAGCAGCCAAACAGGGTTCGAGCAGTACTTC. Protein product: CASSQTGFEQYF.

V usage is TRBV6-5 and J usage is TRBJ1-3, with unresolved D. Germline lookup yields CDR1 MNHEY and CDR2 SVGAGI. The CDR3 length is 14 residues. V was pared by 8 bases and J by 2 bases, with 13 bases between. The CDR3 DNA follows: TGTGCCAGCGAAGTATGGGGAGCTGGAAACACCATATATTTT. It encodes CASEVWGAGNTIYF.

This clone has a single count. The gene calls are TRBV9 and TRBJ2-1, with D uncertain. Germline loops: CDR1 SGDLS, CDR2 YYNGEE. This CDR3 has 14 amino acids. Trimming took off 0 bases at V and 6 bases at J, with 10 bases between the two ends. The CDR3 protein is CASSVASTFNEQFF. For the CDR3, the DNA is TGTGCCAGCAGCGTAGCATCCACTTTCAATGAGCAGTTCTTC.

The V gene is TRBV2, the J gene TRBJ1-2; possible D gene TRBD1, 5 bases. V was cut by 4 bases and J by 8 bases, with 11 bases left in between. CDR1 is SNHLY and CDR2 is FYNNEI in the germline V gene. CDR3 length equals 12 residues. The CDR3 reads CASSAGMQGYTF. Written as DNA, the CDR3 is TGTGCCAGCAGTGCAGGGATGCAAGGCTACACCTTC.

The chain recombines TRBV7-6 with TRBJ1-3; no clear D gene. This CDR3 spans 18 amino acids. V gave up 4 bases and J gave up 0 bases, with 19 bases separating them. The germline V gene has CDR1 SGHVS and CDR2 FNYEAQ. The DNA of the CDR3 is TGTGCCAGCAGCTACGACGGAGTCATTCAACTCTCTGGAAACACCATATATTTT. Encoded protein: CASSYDGVIQLSGNTIYF.

As concerns this clone: Other DNA sequences within the sample encode an identical CDR3. The chain recombines TRBV15 with TRBJ1-5; a possible D gene is TRBD1 (5 bases). Germline V gene sequence: CDR1 LNHNV, CDR2 YYDKDF (reference sequence). There are 13 residues in the CDR3. The germline V and J ends were trimmed by 7 bases and 3 bases, with 10 bases remaining between them. The CDR3 loop is CATTGQLNQPQHF. CDR3 sequence (DNA): TGTGCCACCACAGGACAACTCAATCAGCCCCAGCATTTT.

The count of this clone is one. The J gene is TRBJ1-2, the V gene TRBV5-4; 8 bases are shared with TRBD1. The germline CDR1 and CDR2 sequences are SGHNT and YYREEE (reference sequence). The V gene end was trimmed by 3 bases and the J gene end by 7 bases; junction bases not matched to a gene: 11. There are 15 residues in the CDR3. The CDR3 loop reads CASSSGTGIFGGYTF. DNA of the CDR3: TGTGCCAGCAGCTCCGGGACAGGTATATTCGGTGGCTACACCTTC.

The rearrangement links TRBV3-1 (or the pseudogene TRBV3-2) to TRBJ2-1; tentatively, D is TRBD2 (5 bases). Germline-derived CDR1 and CDR2 are LGHDT and YNNKEL (reference sequence). Trimming left V 0 bases short and J 4 bases short, with 10 bases between. The CDR3 spans 15 residues. The CDR3: CASSQDGISYNEQFF. The CDR3 bases are TGTGCCAGCAGCCAAGACGGGATCAGTTACAATGAGCAGTTCTTC.

This clone was seen just once. This rearrangement joins TRBV6-1 to TRBJ1-2, with no clear D. Germline loops: CDR1 MNHNS, CDR2 SASEGT. The CDR3 has 16 amino acids. Between the trimmed V and J ends, which lost 2 bases and 4 bases, there was a span of 17 bases. The CDR3 loop reads CASSEKYGQIIYGYTF. DNA of the CDR3: TGTGCCAGCAGTGAAAAATATGGCCAGATTATCTATGGCTACACCTTC.

The V and J genes are TRBV5-6 and TRBJ1-1; D is possibly TRBD1 (6 bases). V shed 0 bases and J shed 8 bases, with 8 bases lying between them. CDR3 size: 12 residues. From germline, CDR1 is SGHDT and CDR2 YYEEEE. The CDR3 sequence is CASSLGGPEAFF. The CDR3 DNA follows: TGTGCCAGCAGCTTGGGGGGGCCCGAAGCTTTCTTT.

This chain joins TRBV5-1 and TRBJ1-3, with 9 positions matching TRBD1. The CDR3 covers 17 residues. The J segment lost 2 bases and the V segment lost 4 bases, leaving 10 bases of the junction unmatched. From germline, CDR1 is SGHRS and CDR2 YFSETQ. CDR3 nucleotide sequence: TGCGCCAGCAGCGGAAACAGGGGGCCAATGGCTGGAAACACCATATATTTT. Its protein product is CASSGNRGPMAGNTIYF.

The CDR3 region is CASSQGPEAFF. CDR3 in DNA: TGTGCCAGCAGCCAAGGGCCTGAAGCTTTCTTT. The chain uses TRBV14 and TRBJ1-1; D gene ambiguous. Between the trimmed V and J ends, which lost 1 base and 6 bases, there was a span of 3 bases. In germline, CDR1 is SGHDN, CDR2 FVKESK. The CDR3 sequence is 11 residues long.

V and J are TRBV3-1 (or the pseudogene TRBV3-2) and TRBJ2-3, with D tentatively TRBD1 (5 bases). Germline CDR1 reads LGHDT; CDR2 reads YNNKEL (reference sequence). The CDR3 is 17 amino acids. The V gene lost 3 bases and the J gene lost 4 bases, with 20 bases spanning the gap. The CDR3 sequence is CASSHPQGAGGADTQYF. Written as DNA, the CDR3 is TGTGCCAGCAGCCATCCCCAGGGTGCCGGTGGGGCAGATACGCAGTATTTT.

The chain has TRBV28 and TRBJ1-5; a possible D gene is TRBD1 (6 bases). The V end was cut by 3 bases, the J end by 3 bases, with 9 bases between. Germline CDR1 MDHEN, CDR2 SYDVKM. The CDR3 sequence is 14 residues long. In DNA, the CDR3 is TGTGCCAGCAGTTTGGGGGCCACCAATCAGCCCCAGCATTTT. It encodes CASSLGATNQPQHF.

The chain has TRBV6-2 or TRBV6-3 and TRBJ1-5; maybe TRBD1 (6 bases). Per the germline V gene, CDR1 is MNHEY and CDR2 is SVGEGT. The V end was cut by 5 bases, the J end by 3 bases, with 20 bases between. The CDR3 is 17 amino acids. The CDR3 here is CASSTGFREGANQPQHF. The CDR3 region has the DNA TGTGCCAGCAGTACAGGGTTTCGAGAGGGCGCCAATCAGCCCCAGCATTTT.

This sequence joins TRBV9 and TRBJ2-1, with a weak D call TRBD1 (5 bases). The V end lost 4 bases, the J end lost 8 bases, and 16 bases lay between the germline ends. There are 14 residues in the CDR3. The V gene's germline CDR1 is SGDLS and CDR2 YYNGEE. In nucleotides, the CDR3 is TGTGCCAGCAGCACTCCCACCAGGGTGCATGAGCAGTTCTTC. Protein sequence: CASSTPTRVHEQFF.

The chain has TRBV7-3 and TRBJ2-1; a possible D gene is TRBD2 (7 bases). This CDR3 is 14 amino acids long. Trimming shortened V by 5 bases and J by 6 bases, and 14 bases separated the two germline ends. The germline CDR1 and CDR2 sequences are SGHTA and FQGTGA. CDR3: CASSPEGGRNEQFF. The CDR3 coding sequence is TGTGCCAGCAGCCCGGAGGGGGGGCGCAATGAGCAGTTCTTC.

This clone has a single count. The chain's CDR3 is CASSPNRDTSISNQPQHF. In nucleotides, the CDR3 is TGTGCCAGCAGCCCAAACCGGGACACATCGATTTCCAATCAGCCCCAGCATTTT. This chain connects TRBV11-2 to TRBJ1-5; weak D call: TRBD1 (6 bases). CDR3 length equals 18 residues. Trimming cost V 5 bases and J 3 bases, with 23 bases left between them. Per germline, CDR1 SGHAT and CDR2 FQNNGV.

The chain combines TRBV5-1 with TRBJ2-2; 10 bases line up with TRBD1. Unmatched junction bases numbered 3, after V lost 0 bases and J lost 4 bases. Germline V gene data show CDR1 as SGHRS and CDR2 as YFSETQ. The CDR3 runs to 16 residues. The CDR3 nucleotides are TGCGCCAGCAGCTTGGGACAGGGGGCCGGCACCGGGGAGCTGTTTTTT. It is translated as CASSLGQGAGTGELFF.

This chain connects TRBV12-3 or TRBV12-4 to TRBJ1-5; TRBD1 might be the D (6 bases). The CDR3 is 13 residues long. Deletions cut 5 bases from V and 5 bases from J, with 10 bases between. CDR3 in DNA: TGTGCCAGCAGTACGGACAGATATCAGCCCCAGCATTTT. It yields the protein CASSTDRYQPQHF.

The chain recombines TRBV30 with TRBJ1-4; D gene unclear. This CDR3 is built from 12 residues. Germline loops: CDR1 GTSNPN, CDR2 SVGIG (reference sequence). The V and J ends lost 1 base and 10 bases respectively, with 10 bases between them. In nucleotides, the CDR3 is TGTGCCTGGAGTGAGCAGACGGGAAAACTGTTTTTT. Its translation: CAWSEQTGKLFF.